This T cell receptor beta chain came from a study of response to subunit inactivated influenza vaccine. Study findings and constraints: T cells newly recruited by each seasonal influenza vaccination are few, the authors suggested.

This clonotype was counted between two and nine times. Its antigen remains unknown. V was shortened by 0 bases and J by 2 bases, with 14 bases between the two germline ends. The germline V gene encodes CDR1 SGHRS and CDR2 YFSETQ. This CDR3 spans 16 amino acids. TCRdb reprocessed the RT-PCR reads with MiXCR, giving one entry per CDR3 protein. The profile covers about 780,000 distinct CDR3 sequences, with about 18% appearing a single time and 11% taken by the ten largest. This sample comprised PBMCs from blood, obtained roughly 5 days after vaccination. This sequence originates from a man in his fifties who received an inactivated influenza vaccine. This chain connects TRBV5-1 to TRBJ1-1; D gene ambiguous. The CDR3 bases are TGCGCCAGCAGCTTGGTTGGGGTTTACGGTAACACTGAAGCTTTCTTT. This sequence encodes CASSLVGVYGNTEAFF.